This TCR beta chain comes out of a study of T cell responses to AZD1222 COVID-19 vaccine (dated by TCRdb to the early 2020s). Regarding the research as a whole: Because spike-specific TCR depth and breadth did not differ between the two schedules, AZD1222 recipients who got a second dose at roughly 4 weeks were pooled with those who got a second dose at roughly 12 weeks. Enrollment into the trials was organized by age into subgroups of 18-55, 56-69 and 70-plus years, and those subgroups contained around 150, 28 and 57 TCR-sequenced participants, respectively. TCR sequencing covered 233 trial participants: approximately 200 given two doses of AZD1222 and 26 given two doses of MenACWY control vaccine.

The study at large found these results: Spike-specific TCR breadth and depth rose significantly after two AZD1222 doses compared with day 0 and with MenACWY recipients. Participants were mostly white British and included more females than males, and it was suggested by the authors that clonal diversity may have been underestimated. CD4 TCRs associated with the vaccine covered the entire spike protein, and the dominant responses were in regions 160-218 and 743-854. Reportedly, close to half of the unique spike-specific TCRs recognized epitopes lying outside the regions that are mutated in the B.1.351 and B.1.1.7 variants. Conclusions about previously exposed vaccinees were limited because only six AZD1222 recipients were SARS-CoV-2 seropositive at baseline. Because no day 14 peak-response samples were available, the repertoires could be characterized only after the peak T cell response. In the small 56-69-year group, the increase in depth fell short of significance, most likely because of low power.

Regarding this clone: No antigen is known for it. The sample holds no much larger clone one base away, and base qualities are not on file.

The CDR3 regions of human TCRbeta chains were subjected to immunosequencing. For the original study's pipeline: Repertoire TCRs were matched against a reference library of SARS-CoV-2-specific TCRs generated with the MIRA antigen-specificity platform. Breadth meant the fraction of unique TCRs that were SARS-CoV-2-associated, whereas depth meant the fraction of total T cells that were SARS-CoV-2-associated. Using the MIRA data, each spike-specific TCR was mapped to the spike region that the TCR reacts to and placed in a CD4 or CD8 class. Log10-transformed breadth and depth values were compared by one-way ANOVA with Sidak's multiple comparisons tests. Held by TCRdb, this immuneACCESS table contains in-frame sequences only and omits some clones. Under half of the omission traces to an unresolved V gene where checked; the cause of the rest is unknown. The D gene and trimming were derived from the DNA, and the V and J assignments and clone size from that table. For this sample there are 90,000 to 150,000 clones; around nine tenths appear just once. The leading ten clones occupy roughly 2.3% of the sample.

This specimen's time point label, interpreted: baseline before first vaccination. Vaccinee samples came from UK trials COV001 and COV002, including a single-blind randomized controlled phase 2/3 trial of AZD1222 (ChAdOx1 nCoV-19) in healthy adults. For TCRbeta chain sequencing, PBMC samples from trial participants were taken at day 0 and at day 28 after the second dose. The CDR3 covers 19 residues, taking in both the cysteine and the phenylalanine. CDR3 DNA is the only sequence kept; it has 57 bases, read in frame from the first base. The junction carries 22 bases between V and J, which are trimmed by 1 base and 0 bases respectively. The germline V gene (reference sequence) yields LNHDA for CDR1 and SQIVND for CDR2.

Sequenced material: peripheral blood, taken on day 0 of AZD1222 vaccination. This clonotype originated in an adult in good health. The V and J genes are TRBV19 and TRBJ2-7; the D segment could be TRBD1, given 6 matching bases. At the DNA level, the sequence is TGTGCCAGTAGTATAGGGGCCCCAAACAGGGCCGAAATCTCCTACGAGCAGTACTTC. The translation is CASSIGAPNRAEISYEQYF.